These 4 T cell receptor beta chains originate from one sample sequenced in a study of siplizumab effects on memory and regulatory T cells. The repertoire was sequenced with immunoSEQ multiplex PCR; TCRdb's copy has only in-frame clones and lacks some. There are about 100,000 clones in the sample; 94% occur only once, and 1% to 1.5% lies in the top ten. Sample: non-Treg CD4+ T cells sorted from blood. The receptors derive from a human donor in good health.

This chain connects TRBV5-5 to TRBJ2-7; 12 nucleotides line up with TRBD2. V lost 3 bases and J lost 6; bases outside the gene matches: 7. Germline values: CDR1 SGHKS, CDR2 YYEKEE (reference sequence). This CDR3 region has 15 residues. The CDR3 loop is CASSSRTSGALEQYF. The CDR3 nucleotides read TGTGCCAGCAGCTCCCGGACTAGCGGGGCCCTCGAGCAGTACTTC.

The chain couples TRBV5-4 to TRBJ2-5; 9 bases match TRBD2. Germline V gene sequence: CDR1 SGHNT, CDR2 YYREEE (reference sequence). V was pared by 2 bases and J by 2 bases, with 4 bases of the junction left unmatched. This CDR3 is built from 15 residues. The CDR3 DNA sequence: TGTGCCAGCAGCTTTAGTAGCGGGAGACAAGAGACCCAGTACTTC. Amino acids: CASSFSSGRQETQYF.

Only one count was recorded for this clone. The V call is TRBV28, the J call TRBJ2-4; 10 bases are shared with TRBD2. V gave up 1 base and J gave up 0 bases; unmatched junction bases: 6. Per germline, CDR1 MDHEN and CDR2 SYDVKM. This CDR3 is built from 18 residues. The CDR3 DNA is TGTGCCAGCAGTTTATCTAGCGGGAGATCAAAAGCCAAAAACATTCAGTACTTC. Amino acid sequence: CASSLSSGRSKAKNIQYF.

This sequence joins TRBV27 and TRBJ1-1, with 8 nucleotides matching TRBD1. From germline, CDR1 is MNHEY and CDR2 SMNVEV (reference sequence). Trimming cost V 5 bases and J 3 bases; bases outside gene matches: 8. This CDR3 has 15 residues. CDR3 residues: CASSPWTGRDTEAFF. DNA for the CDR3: TGTGCCAGCAGTCCCTGGACAGGGCGGGACACTGAAGCTTTCTTT.